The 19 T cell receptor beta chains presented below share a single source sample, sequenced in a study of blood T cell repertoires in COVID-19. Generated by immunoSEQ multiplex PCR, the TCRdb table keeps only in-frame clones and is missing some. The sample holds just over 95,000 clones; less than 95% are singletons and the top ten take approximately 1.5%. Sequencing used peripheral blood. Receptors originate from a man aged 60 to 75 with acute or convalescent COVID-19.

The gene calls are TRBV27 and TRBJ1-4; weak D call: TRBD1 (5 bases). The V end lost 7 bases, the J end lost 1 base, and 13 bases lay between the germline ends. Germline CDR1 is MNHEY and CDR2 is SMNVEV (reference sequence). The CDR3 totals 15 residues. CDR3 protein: CASTPAGGTNEKLFF. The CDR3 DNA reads TGTGCCAGCACCCCCGCGGGGGGAACTAATGAAAAACTGTTTTTT.

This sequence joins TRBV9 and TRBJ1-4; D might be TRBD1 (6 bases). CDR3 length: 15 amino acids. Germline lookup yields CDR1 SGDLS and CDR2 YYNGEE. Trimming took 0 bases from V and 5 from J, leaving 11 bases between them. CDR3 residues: CASSVDIQGNEKLFF. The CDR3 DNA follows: TGTGCCAGCAGCGTAGATATACAGGGCAATGAAAAACTGTTTTTT.

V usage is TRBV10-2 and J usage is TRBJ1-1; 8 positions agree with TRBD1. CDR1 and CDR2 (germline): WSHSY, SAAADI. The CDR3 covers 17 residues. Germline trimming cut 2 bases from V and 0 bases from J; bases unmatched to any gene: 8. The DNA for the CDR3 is TGCGCCAGCAGTGAGCCGAGGACAGGGCGCATGAACACTGAAGCTTTCTTT. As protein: CASSEPRTGRMNTEAFF.

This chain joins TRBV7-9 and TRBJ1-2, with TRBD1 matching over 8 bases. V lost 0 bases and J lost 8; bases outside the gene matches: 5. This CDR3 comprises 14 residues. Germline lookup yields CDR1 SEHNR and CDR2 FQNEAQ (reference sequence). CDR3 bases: TGTGCCAGCAGCTTAGCGCAGGGGGCTCGAGGCTACACCTTC. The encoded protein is CASSLAQGARGYTF.

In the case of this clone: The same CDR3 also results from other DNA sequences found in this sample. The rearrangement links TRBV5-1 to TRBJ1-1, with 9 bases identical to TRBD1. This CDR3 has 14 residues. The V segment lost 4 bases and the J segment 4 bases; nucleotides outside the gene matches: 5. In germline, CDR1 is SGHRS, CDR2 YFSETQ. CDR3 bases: TGCGCCAGCAGCCCACAGGGGGCAGGCACTGAAGCTTTCTTT. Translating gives CASSPQGAGTEAFF.

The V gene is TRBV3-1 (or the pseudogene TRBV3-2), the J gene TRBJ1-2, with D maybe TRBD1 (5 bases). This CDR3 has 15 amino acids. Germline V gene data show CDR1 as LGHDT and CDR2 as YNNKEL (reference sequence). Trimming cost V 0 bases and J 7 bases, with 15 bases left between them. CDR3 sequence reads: CASSQEVWAGFGYTF. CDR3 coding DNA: TGTGCCAGCAGCCAAGAGGTGTGGGCAGGGTTTGGCTACACCTTC.

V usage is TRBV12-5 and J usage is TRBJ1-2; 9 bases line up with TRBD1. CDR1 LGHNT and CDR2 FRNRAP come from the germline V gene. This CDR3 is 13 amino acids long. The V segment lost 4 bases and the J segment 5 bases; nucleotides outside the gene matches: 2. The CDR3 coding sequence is TGTGCTAGTGGTTGGGGACAGGGATATGGCTACACCTTC. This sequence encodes CASGWGQGYGYTF.

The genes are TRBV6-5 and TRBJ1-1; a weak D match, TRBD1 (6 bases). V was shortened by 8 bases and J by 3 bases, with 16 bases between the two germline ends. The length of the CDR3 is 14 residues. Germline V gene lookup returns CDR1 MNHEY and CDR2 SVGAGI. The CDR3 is CASANRQVHTEAFF. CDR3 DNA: TGTGCCAGCGCTAACCGACAGGTCCACACTGAAGCTTTCTTT.

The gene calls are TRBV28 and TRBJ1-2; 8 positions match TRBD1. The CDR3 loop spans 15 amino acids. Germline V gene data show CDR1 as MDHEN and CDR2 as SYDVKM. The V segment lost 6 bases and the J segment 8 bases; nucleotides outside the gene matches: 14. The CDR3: CASSPSGGQVGGYTF. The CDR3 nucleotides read TGTGCCAGCAGCCCATCCGGGGGACAGGTAGGAGGCTACACCTTC.

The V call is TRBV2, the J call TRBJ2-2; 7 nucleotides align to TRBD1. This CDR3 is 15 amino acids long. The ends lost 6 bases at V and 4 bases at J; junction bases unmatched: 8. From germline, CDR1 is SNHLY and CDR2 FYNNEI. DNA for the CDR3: TGTGCCAGCAGCTCTGACAGGGTAGCCACCGGGGAGCTGTTTTTT. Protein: CASSSDRVATGELFF.

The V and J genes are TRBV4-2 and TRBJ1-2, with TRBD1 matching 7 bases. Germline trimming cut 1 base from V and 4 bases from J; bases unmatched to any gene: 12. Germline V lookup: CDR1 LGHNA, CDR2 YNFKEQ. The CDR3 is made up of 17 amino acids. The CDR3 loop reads CASSQGAGKGALYGYTF. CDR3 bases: TGTGCCAGCAGCCAAGGTGCTGGGAAGGGGGCCCTCTATGGCTACACCTTC.

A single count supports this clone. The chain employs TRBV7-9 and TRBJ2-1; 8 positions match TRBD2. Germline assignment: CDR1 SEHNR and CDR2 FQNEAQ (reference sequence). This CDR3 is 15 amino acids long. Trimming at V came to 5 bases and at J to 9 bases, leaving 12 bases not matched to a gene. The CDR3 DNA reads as TGTGCCAGCAGCCCCCAGGGACTAGGGCCCAGTGAGCAGTTCTTC. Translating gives CASSPQGLGPSEQFF.

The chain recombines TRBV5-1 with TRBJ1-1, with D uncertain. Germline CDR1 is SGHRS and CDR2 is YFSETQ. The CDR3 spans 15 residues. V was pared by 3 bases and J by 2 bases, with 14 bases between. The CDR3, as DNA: TGCGCCAGCAGCTATAGAACGGGAGGAAACACTGAAGCTTTCTTT. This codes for CASSYRTGGNTEAFF. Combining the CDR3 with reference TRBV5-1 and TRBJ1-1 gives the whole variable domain KAGVTQTPRYLIKTRGQQVTLSCSPISGHRSVSWYQQTPGQGLQFLFEYFSETQRNKGNFPGRFSGRQFSNSRSEMNVSTLELGDSALYLCASSYRTGGNTEAFFGQGTRLTVV.

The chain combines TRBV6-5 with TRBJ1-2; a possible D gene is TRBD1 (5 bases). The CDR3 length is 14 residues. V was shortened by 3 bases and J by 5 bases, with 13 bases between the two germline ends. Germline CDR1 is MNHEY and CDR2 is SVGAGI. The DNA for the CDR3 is TGTGCCAGCAGTTATCGGGGGGGAAGGTATGGCTACACCTTC. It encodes CASSYRGGRYGYTF.

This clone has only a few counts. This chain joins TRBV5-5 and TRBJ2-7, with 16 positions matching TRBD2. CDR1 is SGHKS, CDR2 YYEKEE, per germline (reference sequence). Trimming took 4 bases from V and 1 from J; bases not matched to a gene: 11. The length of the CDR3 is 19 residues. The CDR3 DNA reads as TGTGCCAGCAGCGCTACCGGGACTAGCGGGGGGGCCTATTCCTACGAGCAGTACGTC. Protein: CASSATGTSGGAYSYEQYV.

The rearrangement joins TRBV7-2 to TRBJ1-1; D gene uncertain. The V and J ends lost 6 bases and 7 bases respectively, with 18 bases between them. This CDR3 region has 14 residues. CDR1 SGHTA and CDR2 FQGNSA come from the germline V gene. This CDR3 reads CASRPTGFSGEAFF. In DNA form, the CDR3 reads TGTGCCAGCAGACCTACGGGGTTTTCGGGTGAAGCTTTCTTT.

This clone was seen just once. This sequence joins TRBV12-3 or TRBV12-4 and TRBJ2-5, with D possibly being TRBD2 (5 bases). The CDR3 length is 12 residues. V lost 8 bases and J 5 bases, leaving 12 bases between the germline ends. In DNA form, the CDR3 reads TGTGCCAGCTGTGAGGGCCGGGAGACCCAGTACTTC. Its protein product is CASCEGRETQYF.

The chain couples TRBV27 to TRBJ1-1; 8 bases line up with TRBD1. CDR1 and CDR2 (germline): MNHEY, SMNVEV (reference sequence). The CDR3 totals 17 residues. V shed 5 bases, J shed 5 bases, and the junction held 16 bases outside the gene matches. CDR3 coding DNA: TGTGCCAGCAGTCCCGGACAGGGATTAAGCCCGAAGACTGAAGCTTTCTTT. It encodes CASSPGQGLSPKTEAFF.

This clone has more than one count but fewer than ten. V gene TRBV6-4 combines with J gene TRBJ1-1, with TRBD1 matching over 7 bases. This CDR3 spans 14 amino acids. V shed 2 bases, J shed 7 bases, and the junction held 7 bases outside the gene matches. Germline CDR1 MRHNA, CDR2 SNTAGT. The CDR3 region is CASSDEGWTGEAFF. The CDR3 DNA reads TGTGCCAGCAGTGACGAAGGGTGGACAGGTGAAGCTTTCTTT.